These 2 T cell receptor beta chains originate from one sample sequenced in a study of T cell clones after liver transplantation. Assay used: immunoSEQ multiplex PCR; TCRdb lists only in-frame clones, some missing. The table has more than 95,000 clones, roughly 80% seen once. Specimen: CD4+ T cells from blood, collected approximately 50 months after liver transplant. The receptors here all came from a human patient who received a liver transplant. Among the T cells, some may be from the graft donor.

This clone was found a few times. V and J are TRBV2 and TRBJ2-1; TRBD2 matches at 9 bases. The junction had 6 bases not matched to a gene; V was cut back by 6 bases and J by 3 bases. Germline V gives CDR1 SNHLY, CDR2 FYNNEI. This CDR3 has 15 amino acids. This CDR3 is CASSATSGLYNEQFF. CDR3 bases: TGTGCCAGCAGCGCGACTAGCGGACTCTACAATGAGCAGTTCTTC.

This rearrangement joins TRBV27 to TRBJ1-1; a possible D gene is TRBD1 (6 bases). V gave up 6 bases and J gave up 1 base, with 9 bases separating them. The V gene's germline CDR1 is MNHEY and CDR2 SMNVEV (reference sequence). This CDR3 is 13 amino acids long. The CDR3 region has the DNA TGTGCCAGCAGGAAACAGGGGAACACTGAAGCTTTCTTT. Its protein product is CASRKQGNTEAFF.